This T cell receptor (beta chain) was retrieved from a study of blood T cell repertoires in COVID-19. Whole-study context: The United States, Italy and Spain were the sources of the acute and convalescent COVID-19 samples. PBMCs, B-cell-depleted T cells, or T cells were the source of the cDNA or gDNA that made up the material.

The study recruited people aged 18 to 89 years across roughly 23 US areas. Grouping used clinical history reported by participants in a survey and questionnaire. Data came from immunoSEQ multiplex PCR; TCRdb stores just in-frame clones and leaves some out. The sample has about 130,000 clones; around 85% are singletons. Between the trimmed V and J ends, which lost 3 bases and 2 bases, there was a span of 12 bases. Germline values: CDR1 SGHNT, CDR2 YYREEE (reference sequence). CDR3 size: 14 residues. Specimen: PBMCs or T cells enriched from blood (not recorded which). The TCR originated in a man in his fifties who had recovered from COVID-19. The V call is TRBV5-4, the J call TRBJ2-7; maybe TRBD1 (5 bases). In nucleotides, the CDR3 is TGTGCCAGCAGCTCCAAAGACAGAGCCTACGAGCAGTACTTC. Encoded protein: CASSSKDRAYEQYF.